What follows are 16 T cell receptor beta chains derived from one specimen sequenced in a study of shared clonotypes between healthy human individuals. Naive CD8 cells were CD45RO-negative, positively selected for CCR7, excluding terminally differentiated effector memory CD45RA+ cells. Using immunoSEQ multiplex PCR, the repertoire was profiled, and TCRdb retains in-frame clones only, with some absent. The sample records about 2 million clones, less than 95% being singletons. The sequenced material came from naive CD8+ T cells sorted from blood. The source is a man aged 18 to 30 in good health.

J is TRBJ1-5 and V is TRBV7-6; D is uncertain. The V gene's germline CDR1 is SGHVS and CDR2 FNYEAQ. V shed 1 base and J shed 6 bases, with 4 bases lying between them. This CDR3 is built from 12 residues. CDR3 DNA sequence: TGTGCCAGCAGCTTAGAGGGTCAGCCCCAGCATTTT. Its translation is CASSLEGQPQHF.

The rearrangement links TRBV6-4 to TRBJ1-5; 8 nucleotides align to TRBD1. After removal of 5 bases from V and 0 bases from J, the junction contained 6 bases not matched to a gene. Germline V gene data show CDR1 as MRHNA and CDR2 as SNTAGT. This CDR3 spans 16 amino acids. Here the CDR3 DNA reads TGTGCCAGCAGTTACAGGGGGTGTTATAGCAATCAGCCCCAGCATTTT. Its protein is CASSYRGCYSNQPQHF.

The count of this clone is one. V is TRBV10-1 and J is TRBJ1-2, with TRBD1 matching 10 bases. Unmatched junction bases numbered 20, after V lost 9 bases and J lost 4 bases. Germline V CDR1 and CDR2: WNHNN, SYGVQD (reference sequence). The CDR3 sequence is 18 residues long. The CDR3 sequence: CARLLHTGTGDFVYGYTF. DNA of the CDR3: TGCGCCAGGCTTCTCCATACCGGGACAGGGGATTTCGTCTATGGCTACACCTTC.

This chain uses TRBV27 with TRBJ1-1, with 8 bases matching TRBD1. The V gene's germline CDR1 is MNHEY and CDR2 SMNVEV (reference sequence). This CDR3 has 13 amino acids. Germline trimming cut 6 bases from V and 6 bases from J; bases unmatched to any gene: 6. The CDR3 spells CASSPTGAAEAFF. DNA of the CDR3: TGTGCCAGCAGCCCGACAGGGGCGGCTGAAGCTTTCTTT.

The chain couples TRBV6-1 to TRBJ2-7; no definite D call. CDR1 and CDR2 from the germline V gene are MNHNS and SASEGT. This CDR3 comprises 13 residues. Trimming cost V 2 bases and J 6 bases, with 11 bases left between them. CDR3 amino acids: CASSETVVGEQYF. Written as DNA, the CDR3 is TGTGCCAGCAGTGAAACTGTCGTTGGCGAGCAGTACTTC.

The genes are TRBV4-1 and TRBJ1-2; no reliable D call. Trimming shortened V by 0 bases and J by 6 bases, and 11 bases separated the two germline ends. Germline V lookup: CDR1 MGHRA, CDR2 YSYEKL. This CDR3 is 14 amino acids long. CDR3 amino acids: CASSQDPGNDGYTF. Written as DNA, the CDR3 is TGCGCCAGCAGCCAAGATCCCGGGAACGATGGCTACACCTTC.

The V gene is TRBV7-6, the J gene TRBJ1-6; D unclear. Trimming shortened V by 4 bases and J by 8 bases, and 15 bases separated the two germline ends. CDR3 length equals 15 residues. Germline V CDR1 and CDR2: SGHVS, FNYEAQ. The CDR3 spells CASSSLQRVDSPLHF. The CDR3 nucleotides read TGTGCCAGCAGCTCCTTACAGCGGGTGGATTCACCCCTCCACTTT.

The chain employs TRBV13 and TRBJ2-5, with TRBD1 as a possible D gene (7 bases). V was clipped by 4 bases and J by 5 bases, with 29 bases between them. Germline CDR1 is PRHDT and CDR2 is FYEKMQ (reference sequence). There are 19 residues in the CDR3. In nucleotides, the CDR3 is TGTGCCAGCAGCTCACATCTAGAGACAGGGACTGGCTCGAGCGAGACCCAGTACTTC. Translating it yields CASSSHLETGTGSSETQYF.

The chain employs TRBV7-9 and TRBJ2-7; D may be TRBD1 (5 bases). V dropped 2 bases and J dropped 5 bases, with 13 bases sitting between them. CDR3 length equals 14 residues. CDR1 and CDR2 from the germline V gene are SEHNR and FQNEAQ (reference sequence). CDR3 nucleotides: TGTGCCAGCAGCTTATTAGGGGAAGGAAACGAGCAGTACTTC. Residues: CASSLLGEGNEQYF.

The J gene is TRBJ2-3, the V gene TRBV6-1; 8 bases map to TRBD1. The V gene's germline CDR1 is MNHNS and CDR2 SASEGT. CDR3 length: 15 residues. The trim removed 11 bases at V and 5 bases at J, leaving 15 bases unmatched. The CDR3 nucleotides read TGTGCCGGGTACACTCCGGGACAGGCTAAAGATACGCAGTATTTT. Translated: CAGYTPGQAKDTQYF.

This clone was detected only once. The chain combines TRBV7-9 with TRBJ2-1; 9 nucleotides match TRBD1. This CDR3 is built from 15 residues. V lost 1 base to trimming and J lost 9 bases; unmatched junction nucleotides: 7. Germline values: CDR1 SEHNR, CDR2 FQNEAQ (reference sequence). In DNA form, the CDR3 reads TGTGCCAGCAGCTTAGGGCCGGGACAGGGAACTGAGCAGTTCTTC. Amino acids: CASSLGPGQGTEQFF.

This chain links TRBV10-3 with TRBJ2-7, with 7 bases matching TRBD1. CDR1 is ENHRY, CDR2 SYGVKD, per germline. The CDR3 is 14 amino acids. The V and J ends lost 2 bases and 3 bases, in that order; junction bases with no gene match: 4. The CDR3 reads CAISETGQIYEQYF. The DNA of the CDR3 is TGTGCCATCAGTGAGACGGGACAGATCTACGAGCAGTACTTC.

The J gene is TRBJ2-2, the V gene TRBV7-9, with 9 bases matching TRBD2. In germline, CDR1 is SEHNR, CDR2 FQNEAQ (reference sequence). The CDR3 loop spans 17 amino acids. V was pared by 0 bases and J by 5 bases, with 7 bases of the junction left unmatched. CDR3 in DNA: TGTGCCAGCAGCTTAGCGGGCGCGGGGGGGCCAACCGGGGAGCTGTTTTTT. This translates into CASSLAGAGGPTGELFF.

This chain joins TRBV7-9 and TRBJ2-7; 9 bases map to TRBD2. Germline lookup yields CDR1 SEHNR and CDR2 FQNEAQ (reference sequence). Trimming cost V 7 bases and J 1 base; bases outside gene matches: 5. The CDR3 loop spans 14 amino acids. CDR3: CASIKTSGSYEQYF. The CDR3 DNA follows: TGTGCCAGCATCAAGACTAGCGGTTCCTACGAGCAGTACTTC. The full variable domain, in which reference TRBV7-9 and TRBJ2-7 provide the parts outside the CDR3, is DTGVSQNPRHKITKRGQNVTFRCDPISEHNRLYWYRQTLGQGPEFLTYFQNEAQLEKSRLLSDRFSAERPKGSFSTLEIQRTEQGDSAMYLCASIKTSGSYEQYFGPGTRLTVT.

The V call is TRBV6-1, the J call TRBJ1-1, with 7 positions matching TRBD1. The length of the CDR3 is 12 residues. Per germline, CDR1 MNHNS and CDR2 SASEGT. V trimming: 8 bases; J trimming: 7 bases; junction bases outside the gene matches: 7. CDR3 bases: TGTGCCAGCCTAGGACAGGTTGGTGAAGCTTTCTTT. This translates into CASLGQVGEAFF.

This chain joins TRBV29-1 and TRBJ2-7; tentative D call: TRBD1 (6 bases). Trimming took off 5 bases at V and 3 bases at J, with 14 bases between the two ends. There are 13 residues in the CDR3. Germline V lookup: CDR1 SQVTM, CDR2 ANQGSEA. The CDR3 region is CSVRAGDNYEQYF. The CDR3 nucleotides read TGCAGCGTTCGCGCAGGGGACAACTACGAGCAGTACTTC.